Below are 8 T cell receptor beta chains sequenced from a single sample in a study of T cell clonality in common variable immunodeficiency. Clones were read by immunoSEQ multiplex PCR, and TCRdb kept only the in-frame ones, dropping some. The sample lists more than 55,000 clones, none appearing once, the ten largest making up around 0.8%. The sequencing sample was made of peripheral blood mononuclear cells. The receptors shown here come from a person aged 18 to 75 in good health.

This clone has ten or more counts. The observed sequence ends 3 residues before the CDR3 terminus, with the missing tail filled in from the germline J gene. The chain recombines TRBV12-3 or TRBV12-4 with TRBJ1-2; TRBD1 matches at 9 bases. V gave up 5 bases and J gave up 2 bases; unmatched junction bases: 6. The CDR3 extends over 15 amino acids. CDR3: CASSLTGGGNYGYTF. CDR3 DNA (partial): TGTGCCAGCAGTCTTACAGGGGGCGGAAACTATGGC.

This clone was counted many times. The CDR3 loop is CASSGPGTGGSPLHF. The sequenced part of the CDR3 DNA is TGTGCCAGCAGTGGTCCCGGGACAGGGGGATCACCC. The J gene is TRBJ1-6, the V gene TRBV6-1; 11 bases are shared with TRBD1. The read halts 3 residues ahead of the CDR3 end, with the missing end drawn from the germline J gene. The CDR3 is 15 amino acids. In germline, CDR1 is MNHNS, CDR2 SASEGT. V shed 4 bases, J shed 10 bases, and the junction held 6 bases outside the gene matches.

This clone has ten or more counts. Here the CDR3 reads CASSRRLMNTEAFF. The part of the CDR3 DNA that was read is TGCGCCAGCAGCCGAAGGTTAATGAACACTGAA. The rearrangement joins TRBV5-1 to TRBJ1-1; D call uncertain. The CDR3 end falls 3 residues outside the read, so it is completed with the germline J gene. Germline V gene data show CDR1 as SGHRS and CDR2 as YFSETQ. Between the trimmed V and J ends, which lost 4 bases and 0 bases, there was a span of 10 bases. The CDR3 loop spans 14 amino acids.

This clone was counted many times. The read terminates 3 residues ahead of where the CDR3 ends, so the germline J gene completes it. V is TRBV13 and J is TRBJ1-1; 9 positions match TRBD1. The CDR3 has 13 residues. CDR1 is PRHDT and CDR2 is FYEKMQ in the germline V gene (reference sequence). The CDR3 bases that were read are TGTGCCAGCAGCTCCGGGACAGGGAGAGAA. It specifies CASSSGTGRE. The whole CDR3 region reads CASSSGTGREAFF.

At least ten counts were recorded for this clone. The read comes to an end 3 residues before the CDR3 does, leaving the germline J gene to fill in the end. The genes are TRBV19 and TRBJ1-2; D may be TRBD1 (5 bases). V lost 0 bases and J lost 4, with 12 bases in between. The CDR3 extends over 15 amino acids. Per the germline V gene, CDR1 is LNHDA and CDR2 is SQIVND (reference sequence). Partial CDR3 DNA: TGTGCCAGTAGTATAGATCTCTCCACAGGCTATGGC. As protein: CASSIDLSTGYG. In full, the CDR3 is CASSIDLSTGYGYTF.

This clone was counted at least ten times. The CDR3 end lies 3 residues beyond the end of the read and is filled in from the germline J gene. The chain carries TRBV19 and TRBJ2-7; tentative D call: TRBD1 (6 bases). This CDR3 is built from 13 residues. Germline CDR1 is LNHDA and CDR2 is SQIVND (reference sequence). V shed 5 bases and J shed 0 bases, with 8 bases lying between them. The sequenced CDR3 bases are TGTGCCAGTAGTCGGGACAACTCCTACGAG. This gives the protein CASSRDNSYE. The CDR3 as a whole reads CASSRDNSYEQYF.

There are a few counts of this clone. The CDR3 is cut off 3 residues early in the read; its end comes from the germline J gene. The J gene is TRBJ1-2, the V gene TRBV7-3, with D uncertain. This CDR3 region has 12 residues. CDR1 is SGHTA, CDR2 FQGTGA, per germline. The sequenced CDR3 bases are TGTGCCAGCAGCTCTCAGGAGGATACC. Residues: CASSSQEDT. The full CDR3 sequence reads CASSSQEDTYTF.

In its sample, this clone was seen many times. The read stops 3 residues short of the end of the CDR3; the missing end is completed from the germline J gene. The chain joins TRBV6-1 to TRBJ1-6, with D uncertain. This CDR3 is 14 amino acids long. Trimming cost V 3 bases and J 7 bases, with 10 bases left between them. CDR1 MNHNS and CDR2 SASEGT come from the germline V gene. Incomplete CDR3 DNA: TGTGCCAGCAGTGAGTTACAGTGGAATTCACCC. Protein sequence: CASSELQWNSP. The CDR3, in full, reads CASSELQWNSPLHF.